Described below is a single T cell receptor (beta chain) sequence and its context. The method was immunoSEQ multiplex PCR; TCRdb's version includes in-frame clones alone and lacks a portion of them. The table records 250,000 to 300,000 clones, approximately 87% of them present only once. This sample stems from a study of blood T cell repertoires in COVID-19. The CDR3 sequence is 11 residues long. Trimming removed 8 bases from V and 5 bases from J, with 7 bases in between. Germline V gives CDR1 SEHNR, CDR2 FQNEAQ (reference sequence). This receptor was taken from a woman in her 40s who had recovered from COVID-19. Sequences were obtained from peripheral blood. This rearrangement joins TRBV7-9 to TRBJ2-1; no clear D gene. The CDR3 DNA reads TGTGCCAGCGGCACACACAATGAGCAGTTCTTC. Translating it yields CASGTHNEQFF.